These 15 T cell receptor beta chains share one sample of origin, sequenced in a study of T cells after yellow fever vaccination. TCRdb ran MiXCR on the 5' RACE reads and lists one entry per CDR3 protein. Altogether about 250,000 distinct CDR3 sequences are present, about 3.5% being singletons, with the ten largest covering about 19%. The sample consisted of PBMCs, taken 15 days after the yellow fever booster vaccination. The receptors here all came from a man younger than 35 who received the YFV17D yellow fever vaccine.

This sequence joins TRBV6-6 and TRBJ2-1; D call uncertain. V lost 2 bases and J lost 4, with 6 bases in between. Germline V gene lookup returns CDR1 MNHNY and CDR2 SVGAGI (reference sequence). There are 13 residues in the CDR3. The DNA for the CDR3 is TGTGCCAGCAGTTACCCACCATACAATGAGCAGTTCTTC. Encoded protein: CASSYPPYNEQFF.

Ten or more counts support this clonotype. The CDR3 sequence: CASSPQGATEAFF. CDR3 coding DNA: TGTGCCAGCAGCCCACAGGGGGCCACTGAAGCTTTCTTT. The genes are TRBV5-6 and TRBJ1-1; 9 bases are a match to TRBD1. Germline V gene data show CDR1 as SGHDT and CDR2 as YYEEEE. Unmatched junction bases numbered 2, after V lost 4 bases and J lost 4 bases. The CDR3 length is 13 residues.

In this sample, this clonotype turned up many times. Mismatch with germline at one junction end may stem from a read error. The chain joins TRBV5-5 to TRBJ2-3; possible D gene TRBD1, 5 bases. The CDR3 extends over 12 amino acids. Germline CDR1 and CDR2: SGHKS and YYEKEE (reference sequence). CDR3 amino acids: CASTTSTATQYF. DNA for the CDR3: TGTGCCAGCACCACTTCGACAGCTACGCAGTATTTT.

This clonotype appeared many times. The chain recombines TRBV7-9 with TRBJ1-2; 8 bases align to TRBD1. This CDR3 is 13 amino acids long. After removal of 5 bases from V and 2 bases from J, the junction contained 1 base not matched to a gene. The V gene's germline CDR1 is SEHNR and CDR2 FQNEAQ (reference sequence). CDR3 coding DNA: TGTGCCAGCAGCGGACAGGGAAACTATGGCTACACCTTC. Amino acid sequence: CASSGQGNYGYTF.

This clonotype was counted many times. This chain links TRBV29-1 with TRBJ2-1, with TRBD1 as a possible D gene (6 bases). Germline loops: CDR1 SQVTM, CDR2 ANQGSEA. V lost 4 bases to trimming and J lost 13 bases, with 11 bases between them. The CDR3 runs 10 residues. Written as DNA, the CDR3 is TGCAGCGTTGCGGGACAAAGCCAGTTCTTC. This encodes CSVAGQSQFF.

Many counts were recorded for this clonotype. V gene TRBV4-3 combines with J gene TRBJ2-3; 12 bases map to TRBD2. The CDR3 runs to 17 residues. V gave up 0 bases and J gave up 4 bases; unmatched junction bases: 5. Germline V gene data show CDR1 as LGHNA and CDR2 as YSLEER. The CDR3, as DNA: TGCGCCAGCAGCCAAGATTCGGCTAGCGGGGGGGCAGATACGCAGTATTTT. As protein: CASSQDSASGGADTQYF.

The table lists this clonotype with many counts. V gene TRBV5-1 combines with J gene TRBJ1-4; D is ambiguous. The CDR3 length is 14 residues. Germline V CDR1 and CDR2: SGHRS, YFSETQ. V was pared by 3 bases and J by 4 bases, with 10 bases between. CDR3 amino acids: CASSWRRLNEKLFF. The DNA for the CDR3 is TGCGCCAGCAGCTGGAGACGGCTTAATGAAAAACTGTTTTTT.

This clonotype was observed many times. This chain uses TRBV27 with TRBJ1-1, with a weak D call TRBD1 (5 bases). CDR1 and CDR2 (germline): MNHEY, SMNVEV (reference sequence). The CDR3 consists of 13 residues. Trimming stripped 4 bases from V and 6 bases from J, with 12 bases between. CDR3 residues: CASSWQGPAEAFF. CDR3 coding DNA: TGTGCCAGCAGTTGGCAGGGCCCAGCTGAAGCTTTCTTT.

This clonotype was recorded at least ten times. The chain recombines TRBV3-1 with TRBJ2-1; D is unclear. V was cut by 2 bases and J by 0 bases, with 8 bases left in between. The CDR3 is made up of 15 amino acids. CDR1 and CDR2 (germline): LGHDT, YNNKEL (reference sequence). The CDR3 region has the DNA TGTGCCAGCAGCCAATCAGTTTACTCCTACAATGAGCAGTTCTTC. It encodes CASSQSVYSYNEQFF.

The table lists this clonotype with many counts. The chain uses TRBV4-1 and TRBJ2-3; 13 bases line up with TRBD2. CDR1 MGHRA and CDR2 YSYEKL come from the germline V gene. The CDR3 runs 14 residues. Trimming removed 4 bases from V and 14 bases from J; junction bases left unmatched: 9. The CDR3 is CASSRGLAGVLSYF. The CDR3 nucleotides read TGCGCCAGCAGCCGAGGACTAGCGGGGGTTTTATCGTATTTT.

This clonotype occurred many times. The J gene is TRBJ1-5, the V gene TRBV12-3 or TRBV12-4; 10 bases line up with TRBD1. V gave up 6 bases and J gave up 7 bases; unmatched junction bases: 3. The CDR3 spans 13 residues. This chain's CDR3 is CASRGDRGQPQHF. The DNA of the CDR3 is TGTGCCAGCAGGGGGGACAGGGGACAGCCCCAGCATTTT.

This clonotype appeared many times. This chain links TRBV11-2 with TRBJ1-1; TRBD1 matches at 8 bases. The V gene end was trimmed by 5 bases and the J gene end by 4 bases; junction bases not matched to a gene: 6. Germline V CDR1 and CDR2: SGHAT, FQNNGV. The CDR3 contains 14 residues. CDR3 nucleotides: TGTGCCAGCAGCACCCAGGGGGCAGGCACTGAAGCTTTCTTT. Protein: CASSTQGAGTEAFF.

This clonotype appeared many times. This sequence joins TRBV10-3 and TRBJ2-3, with TRBD1 identical over 7 bases. CDR3 size: 13 residues. V was pared by 10 bases and J by 2 bases, with 6 bases of the junction left unmatched. Per germline, CDR1 ENHRY and CDR2 SYGVKD. The CDR3 DNA reads TGTGCCACGCGACAGGGCCCCACAGATACGCAGTATTTT. It codes for CATRQGPTDTQYF.

This clonotype was counted ten times or more. The chain is built from TRBV4-2 and TRBJ2-1; D is possibly TRBD1 (5 bases). The V end was cut by 2 bases, the J end by 0 bases, with 17 bases between. The CDR3 has 18 amino acids. Germline V gene data show CDR1 as LGHNA and CDR2 as YNFKEQ. The CDR3 region has the DNA TGTGCCAGCAGCCAATCCCCGGCGAGTGGGGCCTCCTACAATGAGCAGTTCTTC. This gives the protein CASSQSPASGASYNEQFF.

This clonotype came up many times. The V call is TRBV5-1, the J call TRBJ2-1; TRBD2 is a possible D gene (6 bases). V was clipped by 1 base and J by 1 base, with 9 bases between them. This CDR3 region has 15 residues. CDR1 is SGHRS and CDR2 is YFSETQ in the germline V gene. This CDR3 is CASSLIGGSYNEQFF. The DNA for the CDR3 is TGCGCCAGCAGCTTGATCGGGGGTTCCTACAATGAGCAGTTCTTC.